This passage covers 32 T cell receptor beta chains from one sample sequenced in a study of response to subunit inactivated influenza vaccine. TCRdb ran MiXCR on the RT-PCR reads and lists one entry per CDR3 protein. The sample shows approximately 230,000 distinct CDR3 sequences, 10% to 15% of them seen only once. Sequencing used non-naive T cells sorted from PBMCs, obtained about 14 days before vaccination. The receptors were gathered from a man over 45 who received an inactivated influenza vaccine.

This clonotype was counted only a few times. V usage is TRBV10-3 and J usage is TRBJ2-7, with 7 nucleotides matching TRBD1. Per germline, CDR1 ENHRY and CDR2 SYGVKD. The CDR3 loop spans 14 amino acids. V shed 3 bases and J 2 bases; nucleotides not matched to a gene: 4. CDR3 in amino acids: CAISDSDRTYEQYF. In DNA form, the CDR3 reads TGTGCCATCAGTGACTCGGACAGGACCTACGAGCAGTACTTC.

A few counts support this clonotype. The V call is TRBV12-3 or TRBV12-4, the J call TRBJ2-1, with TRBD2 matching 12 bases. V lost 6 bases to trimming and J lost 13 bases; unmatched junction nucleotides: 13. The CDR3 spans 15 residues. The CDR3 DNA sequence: TGTGCCAGCAGGTCGGGACTAGCGGGTGGACCTACCCAGTTCTTC. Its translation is CASRSGLAGGPTQFF.

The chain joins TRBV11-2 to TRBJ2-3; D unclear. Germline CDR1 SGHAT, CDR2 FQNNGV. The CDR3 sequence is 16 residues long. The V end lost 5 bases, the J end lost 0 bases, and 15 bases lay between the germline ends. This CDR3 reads CASSALVRMSTDTQYF. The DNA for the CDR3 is TGTGCCAGCAGCGCCCTGGTTCGGATGAGCACAGATACGCAGTATTTT. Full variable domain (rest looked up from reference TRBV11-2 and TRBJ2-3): EAGVAQSPRYKIIEKRQSVAFWCNPISGHATLYWYQQILGQGPKLLIQFQNNGVVDDSQLPKDRFSAERLKGVDSTLKIQPAKLEDSAVYLCASSALVRMSTDTQYFGPGTRLTVL.

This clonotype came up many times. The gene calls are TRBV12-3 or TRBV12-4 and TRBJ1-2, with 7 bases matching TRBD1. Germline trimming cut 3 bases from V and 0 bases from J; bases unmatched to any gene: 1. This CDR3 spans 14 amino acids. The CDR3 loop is CASSLGTANYGYTF. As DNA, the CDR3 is TGTGCCAGCAGTTTGGGGACAGCTAACTATGGCTACACCTTC.

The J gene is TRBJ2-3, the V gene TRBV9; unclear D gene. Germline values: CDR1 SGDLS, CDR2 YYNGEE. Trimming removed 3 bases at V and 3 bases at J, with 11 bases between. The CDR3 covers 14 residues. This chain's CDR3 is CASSADPRTDTQYF. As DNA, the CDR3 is TGTGCCAGCAGCGCCGACCCCAGAACAGATACGCAGTATTTT.

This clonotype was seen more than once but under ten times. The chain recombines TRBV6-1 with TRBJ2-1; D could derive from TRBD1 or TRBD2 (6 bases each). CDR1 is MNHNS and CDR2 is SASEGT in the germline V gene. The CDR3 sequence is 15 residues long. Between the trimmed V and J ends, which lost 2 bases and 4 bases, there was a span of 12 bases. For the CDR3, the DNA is TGTGCCAGCAGTGAATTCGGGGGCCCTTACAATGAGCAGTTCTTC. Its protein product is CASSEFGGPYNEQFF.

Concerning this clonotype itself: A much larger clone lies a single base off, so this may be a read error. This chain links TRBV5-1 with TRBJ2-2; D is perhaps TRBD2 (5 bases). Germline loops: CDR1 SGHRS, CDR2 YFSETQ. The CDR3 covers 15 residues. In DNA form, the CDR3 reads TGCGCCAGCAGCTTGGCCCTCACCCACACCGGGGAGCTGTATTTT. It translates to CASSLALTHTGELYF. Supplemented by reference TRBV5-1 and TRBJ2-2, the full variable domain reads KAGVTQTPRYLIKTRGQQVTLSCSPISGHRSVSWYQQTPGQGLQFLFEYFSETQRNKGNFPGRFSGRQFSNSRSEMNVSTLELGDSALYLCASSLALTHTGELYFGEGSRLTVL.

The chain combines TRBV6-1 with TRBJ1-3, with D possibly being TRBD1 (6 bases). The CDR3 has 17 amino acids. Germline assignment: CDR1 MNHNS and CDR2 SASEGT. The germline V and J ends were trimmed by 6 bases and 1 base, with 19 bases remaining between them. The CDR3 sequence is CASSLLLGQSSGNTIYF. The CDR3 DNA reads TGTGCCAGCAGCCTTCTTTTAGGACAGTCGTCTGGAAACACCATATATTTT.

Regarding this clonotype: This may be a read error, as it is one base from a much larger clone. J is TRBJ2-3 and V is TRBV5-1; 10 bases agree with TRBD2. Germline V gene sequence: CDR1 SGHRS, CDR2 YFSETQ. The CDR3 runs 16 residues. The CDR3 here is CPSSYWTSGSTDTQYF. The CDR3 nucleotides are TGCCCCAGCAGCTACTGGACTAGCGGAAGCACAGATACGCAGTATTTT.

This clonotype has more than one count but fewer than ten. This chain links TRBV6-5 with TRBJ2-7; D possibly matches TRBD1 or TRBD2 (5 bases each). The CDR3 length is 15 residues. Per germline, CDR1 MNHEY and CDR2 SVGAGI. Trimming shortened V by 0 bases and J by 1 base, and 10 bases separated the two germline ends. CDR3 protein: CASSYSWDESYEQYF. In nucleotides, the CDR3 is TGTGCCAGCAGTTACTCCTGGGACGAGTCCTACGAGCAGTACTTC.

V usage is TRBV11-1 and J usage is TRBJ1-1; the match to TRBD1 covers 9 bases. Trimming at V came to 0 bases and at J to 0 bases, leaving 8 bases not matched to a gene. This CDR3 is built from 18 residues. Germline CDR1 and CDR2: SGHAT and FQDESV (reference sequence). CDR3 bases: TGTGCCAGCAGCTTAGCGCAATGGGACAGGGAAGTGAACACTGAAGCTTTCTTT. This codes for CASSLAQWDREVNTEAFF. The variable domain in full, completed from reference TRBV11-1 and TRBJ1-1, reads EAEVAQSPRYKITEKSQAVAFWCDPISGHATLYWYRQILGQGPELLVQFQDESVVDDSQLPKDRFSAERLKGVDSTLKIQPAELGDSAMYLCASSLAQWDREVNTEAFFGQGTRLTVV.

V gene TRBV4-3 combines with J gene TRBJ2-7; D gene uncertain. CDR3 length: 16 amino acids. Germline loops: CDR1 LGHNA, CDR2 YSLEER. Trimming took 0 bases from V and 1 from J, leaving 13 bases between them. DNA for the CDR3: TGCGCCAGCAGCCAAGAGACTGGGTTCATGTCCTACGAGCAGTACTTC. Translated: CASSQETGFMSYEQYF.

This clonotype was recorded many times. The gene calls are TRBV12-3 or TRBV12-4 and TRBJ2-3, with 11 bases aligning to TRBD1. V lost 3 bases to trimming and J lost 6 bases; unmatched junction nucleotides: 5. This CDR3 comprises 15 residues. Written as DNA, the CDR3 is TGTGCCAGCAGTTTGCGGACAGGGGGCTCTGATACGCAGTATTTT. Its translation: CASSLRTGGSDTQYF.

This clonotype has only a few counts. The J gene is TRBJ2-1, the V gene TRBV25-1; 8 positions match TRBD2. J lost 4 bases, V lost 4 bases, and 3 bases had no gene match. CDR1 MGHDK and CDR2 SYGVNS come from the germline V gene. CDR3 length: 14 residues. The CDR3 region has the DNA TGTGCCAGCAGTGGACTAGCGCCTTACAATGAGCAGTTCTTC. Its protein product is CASSGLAPYNEQFF.

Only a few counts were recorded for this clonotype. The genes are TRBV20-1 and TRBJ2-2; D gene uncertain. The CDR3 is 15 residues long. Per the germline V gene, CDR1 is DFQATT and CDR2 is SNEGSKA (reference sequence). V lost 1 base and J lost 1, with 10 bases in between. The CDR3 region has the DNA TGCAGTGCTAGAGGACTGACGGAGAACACCGGGGAGCTGTTTTTT. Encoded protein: CSARGLTENTGELFF.

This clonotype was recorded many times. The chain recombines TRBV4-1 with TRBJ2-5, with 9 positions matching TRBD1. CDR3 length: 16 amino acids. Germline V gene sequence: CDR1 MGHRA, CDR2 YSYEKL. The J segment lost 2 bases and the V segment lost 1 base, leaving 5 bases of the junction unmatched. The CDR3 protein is CASSQVGDRAQETQYF. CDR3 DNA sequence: TGCGCCAGCAGCCAAGTGGGGGACAGGGCACAAGAGACCCAGTACTTC.

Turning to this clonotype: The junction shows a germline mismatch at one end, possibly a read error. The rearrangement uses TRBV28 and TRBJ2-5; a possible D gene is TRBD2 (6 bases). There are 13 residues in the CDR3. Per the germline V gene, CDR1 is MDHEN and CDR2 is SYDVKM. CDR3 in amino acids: CPSSLGGRETQYF. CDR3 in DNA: TGTCCCAGCAGTTTGGGGGGTCGGGAGACCCAGTACTTC.

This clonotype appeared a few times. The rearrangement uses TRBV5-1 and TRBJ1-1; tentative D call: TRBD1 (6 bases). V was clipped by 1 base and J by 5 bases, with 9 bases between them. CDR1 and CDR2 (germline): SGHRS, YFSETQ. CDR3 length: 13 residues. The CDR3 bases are TGCGCCAGCAGCTTGCAGGGGTCGACTGAAGCTTTCTTT. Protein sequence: CASSLQGSTEAFF.

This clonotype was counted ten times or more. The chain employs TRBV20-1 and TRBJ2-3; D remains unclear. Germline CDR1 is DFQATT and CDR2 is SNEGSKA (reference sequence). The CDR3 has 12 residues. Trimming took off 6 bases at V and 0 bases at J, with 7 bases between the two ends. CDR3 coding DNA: TGCAGTGCCACGGCAAGCACAGATACGCAGTATTTT. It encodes CSATASTDTQYF.

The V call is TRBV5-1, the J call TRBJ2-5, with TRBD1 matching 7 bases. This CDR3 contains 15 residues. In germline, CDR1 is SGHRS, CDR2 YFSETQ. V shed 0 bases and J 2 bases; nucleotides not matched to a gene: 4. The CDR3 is CASSLATGQQETQYF. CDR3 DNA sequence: TGCGCCAGCAGCTTGGCCACGGGACAGCAAGAGACCCAGTACTTC.

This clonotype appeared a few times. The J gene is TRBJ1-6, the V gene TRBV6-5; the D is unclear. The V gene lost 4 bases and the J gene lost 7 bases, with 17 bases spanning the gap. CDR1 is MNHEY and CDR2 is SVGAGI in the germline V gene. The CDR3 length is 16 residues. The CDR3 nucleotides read TGTGCCAGCAGTTCCGATCCAGAGGGTCGAAATTCACCCCTCCACTTT. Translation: CASSSDPEGRNSPLHF.

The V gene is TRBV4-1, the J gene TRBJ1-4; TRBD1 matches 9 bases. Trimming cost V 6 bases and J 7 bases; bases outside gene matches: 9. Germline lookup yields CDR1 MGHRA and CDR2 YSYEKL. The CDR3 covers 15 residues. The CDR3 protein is CASSQDRGDGEKLFF. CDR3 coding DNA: TGCGCCAGCAGTCAGGACAGGGGCGACGGTGAAAAACTGTTTTTT.

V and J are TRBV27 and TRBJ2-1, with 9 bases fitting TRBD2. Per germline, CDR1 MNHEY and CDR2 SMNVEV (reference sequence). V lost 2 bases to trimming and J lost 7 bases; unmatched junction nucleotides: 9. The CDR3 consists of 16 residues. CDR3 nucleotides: TGTGCCAGCAGTTTAATCCGCGGGGGGGCCCTGAATGAGCAGTTCTTC. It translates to CASSLIRGGALNEQFF.

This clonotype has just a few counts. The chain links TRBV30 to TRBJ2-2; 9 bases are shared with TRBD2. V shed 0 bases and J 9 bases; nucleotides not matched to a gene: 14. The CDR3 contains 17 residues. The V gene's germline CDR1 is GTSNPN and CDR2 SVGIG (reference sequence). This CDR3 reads CAWSVMSSGGRKRELFF. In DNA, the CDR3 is TGTGCCTGGAGTGTAATGAGTAGCGGGGGCCGCAAAAGGGAGCTGTTTTTT.

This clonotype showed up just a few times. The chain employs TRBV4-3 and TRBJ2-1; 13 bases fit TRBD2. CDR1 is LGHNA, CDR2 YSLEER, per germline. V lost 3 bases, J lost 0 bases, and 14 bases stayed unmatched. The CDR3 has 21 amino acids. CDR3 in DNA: TGCGCCAGCAGCCACCGACTAGCGGGGGGCATCTCACCTAGCTCCTACAATGAGCAGTTCTTC. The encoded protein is CASSHRLAGGISPSSYNEQFF.

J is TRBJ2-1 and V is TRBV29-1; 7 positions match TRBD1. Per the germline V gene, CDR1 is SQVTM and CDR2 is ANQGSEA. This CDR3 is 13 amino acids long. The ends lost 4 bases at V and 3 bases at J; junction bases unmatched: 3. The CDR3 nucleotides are TGCAGCGTTGGTGGGGACAGCTACAATGAGCAGTTCTTC. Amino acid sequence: CSVGGDSYNEQFF.

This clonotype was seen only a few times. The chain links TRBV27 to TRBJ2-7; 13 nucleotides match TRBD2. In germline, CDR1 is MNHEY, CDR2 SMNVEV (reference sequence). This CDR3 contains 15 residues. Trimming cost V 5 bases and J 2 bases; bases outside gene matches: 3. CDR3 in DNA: TGTGCCAGCAGTAAACTAGCGGGAGGGCCCTACGAGCAGTACTTC. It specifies CASSKLAGGPYEQYF.

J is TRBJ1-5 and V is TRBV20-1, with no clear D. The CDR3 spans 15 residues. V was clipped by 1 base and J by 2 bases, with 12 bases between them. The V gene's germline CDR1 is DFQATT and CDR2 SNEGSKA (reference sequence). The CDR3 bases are TGCAGTGCTAGAGTACCGAGTAGGGGCAATCAGCCCCAGCATTTT. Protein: CSARVPSRGNQPQHF.

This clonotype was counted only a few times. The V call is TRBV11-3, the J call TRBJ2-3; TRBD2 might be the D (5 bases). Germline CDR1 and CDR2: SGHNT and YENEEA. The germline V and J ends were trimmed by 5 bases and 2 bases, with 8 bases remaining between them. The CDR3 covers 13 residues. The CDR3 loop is CASSRGVTDTQYF. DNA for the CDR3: TGTGCCAGCAGCCGGGGTGTCACAGATACGCAGTATTTT.

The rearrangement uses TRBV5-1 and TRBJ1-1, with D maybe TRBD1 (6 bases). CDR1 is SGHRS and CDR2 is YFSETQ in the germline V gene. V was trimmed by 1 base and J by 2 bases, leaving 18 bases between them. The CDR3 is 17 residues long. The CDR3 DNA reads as TGCGCCAGCAGCTTGTTGGGGGCAGTACGTTTTAACACTGAAGCTTTCTTT. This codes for CASSLLGAVRFNTEAFF.

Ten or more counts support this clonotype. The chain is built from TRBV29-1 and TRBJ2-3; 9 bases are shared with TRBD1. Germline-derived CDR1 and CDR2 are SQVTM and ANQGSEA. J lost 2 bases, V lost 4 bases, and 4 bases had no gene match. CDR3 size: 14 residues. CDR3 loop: CSVGTGAVTDTQYF. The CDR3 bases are TGCAGCGTTGGGACAGGGGCGGTCACAGATACGCAGTATTTT.

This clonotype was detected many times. Here the CDR3 DNA reads TGTGCCAGCAGCCAAGATACCGCGGGGACCACAGATACGCAGTATTTT. Translating it yields CASSQDTAGTTDTQYF. This chain joins TRBV4-2 and TRBJ2-3; TRBD2 might be the D (6 bases). This CDR3 is 16 amino acids long. The V end lost 0 bases, the J end lost 2 bases, and 12 bases lay between the germline ends. CDR1 and CDR2 (germline): LGHNA, YNFKEQ.